What follows are 12 T cell receptor beta chains derived from one specimen sequenced in a study of T cells in Graves' hyperthyroidism and ophthalmopathy. Amplification of TCR beta CDR3 regions was performed using RNA transcripts as template. With the HTBI primer set, the TCR CDR3 went through a first round of RT-PCR. TCRdb analysed the multiplex PCR reads with MiXCR anew, one entry per CDR3 protein. Of 300,000 to 450,000 distinct CDR3 sequences listed, 14% are singletons. Input material: blood. The receptors stem from a woman aged 25 to 39 with Graves' ophthalmopathy.

This clonotype was counted at least ten times. This chain connects TRBV11-1 to TRBJ1-2; 7 nucleotides agree with TRBD1. This CDR3 has 17 amino acids. The J segment lost 7 bases and the V segment lost 5 bases, leaving 19 bases of the junction unmatched. CDR1 and CDR2 (germline): SGHAT, FQDESV (reference sequence). CDR3 in amino acids: CASSAGGTALEGSGYTF. CDR3 DNA: TGTGCCAGCAGCGCAGGGGGGACAGCCCTTGAAGGATCTGGCTACACCTTC.

This clonotype was counted many times. The chain couples TRBV20-1 to TRBJ1-5; D is perhaps TRBD1 (6 bases). The germline V gene has CDR1 DFQATT and CDR2 SNEGSKA (reference sequence). The CDR3 loop spans 17 amino acids. Trimming cost V 2 bases and J 1 base, with 18 bases left between them. The CDR3 DNA is TGCAGTGCTAGATCTATTGGGGGCGCGGGCAGCAATCAGCCCCAGCATTTT. Amino acids: CSARSIGGAGSNQPQHF.

This clonotype was observed a handful of times. The rearrangement uses TRBV10-3 and TRBJ2-2; possible D gene TRBD2, 5 bases. The V end lost 5 bases, the J end lost 2 bases, and 15 bases lay between the germline ends. The CDR3 totals 16 residues. CDR1 is ENHRY, CDR2 SYGVKD, per germline. The CDR3 loop reads CAISPLGESNTGELFF. CDR3 nucleotides: TGTGCCATCAGTCCACTGGGAGAGTCCAACACCGGGGAGCTGTTTTTT.

This clonotype was recorded a few times. The rearrangement uses TRBV19 and TRBJ1-4; a possible D gene is TRBD1 (6 bases). CDR3 size: 15 residues. Trimming pared 8 bases from V and 8 bases from J, leaving 21 bases between. Germline loops: CDR1 LNHDA, CDR2 SQIVND (reference sequence). The CDR3 loop reads CASQVQGRRGEKLFF. The DNA for the CDR3 is TGTGCCAGTCAAGTCCAGGGGCGGCGGGGCGAAAAACTGTTTTTT. Full variable domain (outside the CDR3, taken from reference TRBV19 and TRBJ1-4): DGGITQSPKYLFRKEGQNVTLSCEQNLNHDAMYWYRQDPGQGLRLIYYSQIVNDFQKGDIAEGYSVSREKKESFPLTVTSAQKNPTAFYLCASQVQGRRGEKLFFGSGTQLSVL.

Remarks on this clonotype: Given a much more abundant clone one base away, this may be a read error. The rearrangement uses TRBV7-9 and TRBJ2-7, with D perhaps TRBD2 (6 bases). The germline V gene has CDR1 SEHNR and CDR2 FQNEAQ (reference sequence). The CDR3 covers 15 residues. DNA of the CDR3: TGTGCCAGCAGCTCCGGGGGTTCCAGCTCCTACGAGCAGCACTTC. This translates into CASSSGGSSSYEQHF.

As regards this clonotype: A much more abundant neighbour one base away suggests this may be a read error. V is TRBV20-1 and J is TRBJ1-5, with D maybe TRBD1 (5 bases). The germline gives CDR1 DFQATT, CDR2 SNEGSKA (reference sequence). CDR3 length: 16 amino acids. Here the CDR3 DNA reads TGCAGTGCTCGCCGGGAGCCCTTCCAGGGTAATCAGCTCCAGCATTTT. It translates to CSARREPFQGNQLQHF.

This chain uses TRBV29-1 with TRBJ2-4; TRBD2 aligns across 7 bases. V lost 4 bases to trimming and J lost 3 bases; unmatched junction nucleotides: 9. The CDR3 has 15 amino acids. The germline V gene encodes CDR1 SQVTM and CDR2 ANQGSEA. The CDR3 reads CSVASGGGYKNIQYF. The CDR3 DNA reads TGCAGCGTTGCTTCTGGGGGGGGTTACAAAAACATTCAGTACTTC. Looking up the rest from reference TRBV29-1 and TRBJ2-4 gives the full variable domain: SAVISQKPSRDICQRGTSLTIQCQVDSQVTMMFWYRQQPGQSLTLIATANQGSEATYESGFVIDKFPISRPNLTFSTLTVSNMSPEDSSIYLCSVASGGGYKNIQYFGAGTRLSVL.

This clonotype was observed at least ten times. The chain recombines TRBV28 with TRBJ1-2; D may be TRBD1 (6 bases). Germline CDR1 reads MDHEN; CDR2 reads SYDVKM. V shed 4 bases and J shed 6 bases, with 12 bases lying between them. This CDR3 is 13 amino acids long. CDR3 DNA sequence: TGTGCCAGCAGTTCGCAGGGGATCGATGGCTACACCTTC. Residues: CASSSQGIDGYTF.

This clonotype was recorded many times. The chain recombines TRBV20-1 with TRBJ1-1, with unresolved D. The germline V and J ends were trimmed by 3 bases and 1 base, with 6 bases remaining between them. Germline lookup yields CDR1 DFQATT and CDR2 SNEGSKA (reference sequence). This CDR3 has 12 residues. The CDR3 DNA reads TGCAGTGCTAGGGCCGGGAACACTGAAGCTTTCTTT. Protein product: CSARAGNTEAFF.

This clonotype came up a few times. V is TRBV5-5 and J is TRBJ1-4, with a possible D match to TRBD1 (5 bases). Per germline, CDR1 SGHKS and CDR2 YYEKEE (reference sequence). CDR3 size: 15 residues. V lost 0 bases and J 4 bases, leaving 10 bases between the germline ends. CDR3: CASSLAGGNNEKLFF. The CDR3 DNA reads as TGTGCCAGCAGCTTGGCGGGGGGGAATAATGAAAAACTGTTTTTT.

Only a few counts were recorded for this clonotype. The chain couples TRBV19 to TRBJ1-2; D ambiguous. In germline, CDR1 is LNHDA, CDR2 SQIVND (reference sequence). The CDR3 runs 15 residues. Trimming cost V 3 bases and J 1 base, with 12 bases left between them. DNA of the CDR3: TGTGCCAGTAGTATCGTGTCCACTGATAACTATGGCTACACCTTC. Amino acids: CASSIVSTDNYGYTF.

This clonotype was observed at least ten times. The CDR3 DNA is TGTGCCATCACGAGGGGGTACAATGAGCAGTTCTTC. This gives the protein CAITRGYNEQFF. The rearrangement uses TRBV2 and TRBJ2-1; TRBD1 might be the D (6 bases). The CDR3 is 12 amino acids. V lost 10 bases, J lost 4 bases, and 11 bases lay in between. Germline CDR1 is SNHLY and CDR2 is FYNNEI.